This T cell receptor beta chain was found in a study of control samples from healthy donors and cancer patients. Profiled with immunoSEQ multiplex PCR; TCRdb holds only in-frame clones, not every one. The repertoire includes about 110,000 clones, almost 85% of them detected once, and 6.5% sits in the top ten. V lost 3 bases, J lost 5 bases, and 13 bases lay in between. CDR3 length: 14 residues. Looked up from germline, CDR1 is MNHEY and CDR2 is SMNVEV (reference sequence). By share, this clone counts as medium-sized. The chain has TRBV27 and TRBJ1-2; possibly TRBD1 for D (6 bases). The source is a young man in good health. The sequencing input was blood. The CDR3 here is CASSFSRQGYGYTF. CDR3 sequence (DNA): TGTGCCAGCAGTTTCAGCAGGCAGGGGTATGGCTACACCTTC.